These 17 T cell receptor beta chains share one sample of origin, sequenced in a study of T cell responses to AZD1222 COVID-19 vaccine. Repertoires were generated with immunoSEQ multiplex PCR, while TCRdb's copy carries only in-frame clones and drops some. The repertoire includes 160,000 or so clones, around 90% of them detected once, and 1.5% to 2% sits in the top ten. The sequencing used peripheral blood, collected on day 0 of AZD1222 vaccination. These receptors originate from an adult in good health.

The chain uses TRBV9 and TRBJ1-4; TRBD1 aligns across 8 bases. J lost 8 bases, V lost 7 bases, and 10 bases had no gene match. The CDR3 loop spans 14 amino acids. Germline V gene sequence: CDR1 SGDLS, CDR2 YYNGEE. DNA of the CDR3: TGTGCCAGCCTACCGGACAGGGCTGGAGAAAAACTGTTTTTT. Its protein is CASLPDRAGEKLFF.

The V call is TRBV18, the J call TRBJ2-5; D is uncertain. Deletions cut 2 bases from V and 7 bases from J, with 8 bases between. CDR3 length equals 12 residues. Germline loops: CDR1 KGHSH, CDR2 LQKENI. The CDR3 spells CASSPNLGTQYF. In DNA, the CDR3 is TGTGCCAGCTCACCAAATTTGGGGACCCAGTACTTC.

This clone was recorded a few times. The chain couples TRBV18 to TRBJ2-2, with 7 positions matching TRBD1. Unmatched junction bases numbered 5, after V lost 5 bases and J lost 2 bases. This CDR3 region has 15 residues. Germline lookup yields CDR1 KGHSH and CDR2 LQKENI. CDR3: CASSERDSNTGELFF. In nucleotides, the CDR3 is TGTGCCAGCTCAGAGAGGGACAGTAACACCGGGGAGCTGTTTTTT.

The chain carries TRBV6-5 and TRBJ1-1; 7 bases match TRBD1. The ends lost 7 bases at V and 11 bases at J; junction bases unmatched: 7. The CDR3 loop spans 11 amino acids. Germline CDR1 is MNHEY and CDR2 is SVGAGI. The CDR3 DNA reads TGTGCCAGCACACAGGGGCCCTGGGCTTTCTTT. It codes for CASTQGPWAFF.

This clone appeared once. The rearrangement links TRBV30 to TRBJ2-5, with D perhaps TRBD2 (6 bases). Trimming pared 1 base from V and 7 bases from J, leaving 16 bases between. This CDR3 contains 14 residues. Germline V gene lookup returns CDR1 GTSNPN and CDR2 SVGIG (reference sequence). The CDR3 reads CAWSDGRRAGTQYF. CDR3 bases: TGTGCCTGGAGTGACGGGAGACGAGCCGGGACCCAGTACTTC.

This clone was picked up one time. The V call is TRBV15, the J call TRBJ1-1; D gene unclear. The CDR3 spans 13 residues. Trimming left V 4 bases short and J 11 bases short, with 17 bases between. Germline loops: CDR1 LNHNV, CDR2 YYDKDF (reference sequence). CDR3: CATSKKGRAGAFF. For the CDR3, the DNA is TGTGCCACCAGCAAAAAAGGGCGGGCGGGCGCTTTCTTT.

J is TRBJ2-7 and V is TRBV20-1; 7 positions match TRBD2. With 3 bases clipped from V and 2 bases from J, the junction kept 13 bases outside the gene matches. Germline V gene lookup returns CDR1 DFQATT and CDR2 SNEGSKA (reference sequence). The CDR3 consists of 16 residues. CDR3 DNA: TGCAGTGCTAGTTCCTTTAAGCGGGGTACAACCTACGAGCAGTACTTC. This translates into CSASSFKRGTTYEQYF.

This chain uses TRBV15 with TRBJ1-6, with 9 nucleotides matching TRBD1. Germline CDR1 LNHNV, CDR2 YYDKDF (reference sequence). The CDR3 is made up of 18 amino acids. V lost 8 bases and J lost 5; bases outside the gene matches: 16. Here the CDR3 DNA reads TGTGCCACCCGGGAGACAGGGGGAATTTATGGGAATAATTCACCCCTCCACTTT. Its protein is CATRETGGIYGNNSPLHF. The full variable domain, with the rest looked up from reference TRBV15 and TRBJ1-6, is DAMVIQNPRYQVTQFGKPVTLSCSQTLNHNVMYWYQQKSSQAPKLLFHYYDKDFNNEADTPDNFQSRRPNTSFCFLDIRSPGLGDTAMYLCATRETGGIYGNNSPLHFGNGTRLTVT.

In nucleotides, the CDR3 is TGTGCCGGAAATGACAGGGTTAGCAATCAGCCCCAGCATTTT. Translation: CAGNDRVSNQPQHF. The rearrangement uses TRBV28 and TRBJ1-5, with 7 nucleotides matching TRBD1. Trimming cost V 11 bases and J 0 bases; bases outside gene matches: 7. The CDR3 runs to 14 residues. Looked up from germline, CDR1 is MDHEN and CDR2 is SYDVKM.

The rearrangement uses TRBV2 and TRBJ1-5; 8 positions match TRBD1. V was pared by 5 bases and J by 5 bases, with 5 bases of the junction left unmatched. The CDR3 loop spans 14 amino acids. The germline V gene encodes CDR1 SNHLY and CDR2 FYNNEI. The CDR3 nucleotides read TGTGCCAGCAGTTTTTCAGGGGGCGATCAGCCCCAGCATTTT. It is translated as CASSFSGGDQPQHF.

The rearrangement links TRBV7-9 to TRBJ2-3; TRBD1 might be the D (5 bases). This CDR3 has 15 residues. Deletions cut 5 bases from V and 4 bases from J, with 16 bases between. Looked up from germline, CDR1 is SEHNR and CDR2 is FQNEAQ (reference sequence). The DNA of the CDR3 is TGTGCCAGCAGCCCGATCTCCCAGGGCGCAGATACGCAGTATTTT. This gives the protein CASSPISQGADTQYF.

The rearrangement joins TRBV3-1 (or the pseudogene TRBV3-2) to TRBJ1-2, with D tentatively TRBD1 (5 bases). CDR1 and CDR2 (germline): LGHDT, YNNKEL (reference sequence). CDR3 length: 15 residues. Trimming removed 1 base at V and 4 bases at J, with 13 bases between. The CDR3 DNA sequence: TGTGCCAGCAGCCAAGGGTTCGGGGGTAGCTATGGCTACACCTTC. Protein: CASSQGFGGSYGYTF.

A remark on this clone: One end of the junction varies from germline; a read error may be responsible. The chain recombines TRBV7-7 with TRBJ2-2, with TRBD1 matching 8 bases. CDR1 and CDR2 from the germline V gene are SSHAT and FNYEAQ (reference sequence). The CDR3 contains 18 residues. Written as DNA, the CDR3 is TGTGCTAGCAGCTTAGCAGGGGGCGATTCGGCTAACACCGGGGAGCTGTTTTTT. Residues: CASSLAGGDSANTGELFF.

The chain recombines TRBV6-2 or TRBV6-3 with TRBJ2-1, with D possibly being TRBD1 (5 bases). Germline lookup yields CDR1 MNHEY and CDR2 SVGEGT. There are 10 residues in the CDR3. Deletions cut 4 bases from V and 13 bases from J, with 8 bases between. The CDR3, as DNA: TGTGCCAGCAGTTCAGGGTATCAGTTCTTC. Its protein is CASSSGYQFF.

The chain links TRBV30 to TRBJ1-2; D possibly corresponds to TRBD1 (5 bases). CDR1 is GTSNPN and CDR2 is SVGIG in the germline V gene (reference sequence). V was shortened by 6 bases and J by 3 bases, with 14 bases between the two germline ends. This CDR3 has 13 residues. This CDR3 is CACLITGDYGYTF. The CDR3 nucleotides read TGTGCCTGCCTGATAACAGGAGACTATGGCTACACCTTC.

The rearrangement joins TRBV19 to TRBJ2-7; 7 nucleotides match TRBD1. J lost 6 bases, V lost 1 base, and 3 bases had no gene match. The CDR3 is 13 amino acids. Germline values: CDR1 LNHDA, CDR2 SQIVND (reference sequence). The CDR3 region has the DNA TGTGCCAGTAGTATAGCTGCAGGGGGCGAGCAGTACTTC. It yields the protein CASSIAAGGEQYF.

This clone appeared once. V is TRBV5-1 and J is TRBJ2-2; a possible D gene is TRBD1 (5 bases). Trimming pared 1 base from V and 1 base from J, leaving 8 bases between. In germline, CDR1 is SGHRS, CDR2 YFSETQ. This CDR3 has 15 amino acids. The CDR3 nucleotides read TGCGCCAGCAGCTTGATCGGACAGAACACCGGGGAGCTGTTTTTT. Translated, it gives CASSLIGQNTGELFF.